This section outlines one TCR beta chain sequence together with its context. Its antigen is unknown. The donors gave bone marrow, and they were healthy. This entry comes from a study of cytomegalovirus exposure and HLA in healthy donors. Study conclusions and caveats: Sequencing likely caused a cluster of highly shared sequence variants. One variant, a missense change in DCLRE1C, was linked in a later analysis to TCR beta V- and J-gene trimming.

Amplification used 60 Vbeta primers and 13 Jbeta primers. Libraries were prepared by immunoSEQ multiplex PCR; TCRdb keeps only in-frame clonotypes and omits some of them. The table shows some 200,000 clones, with 77% occurring only once. The TCR sequence derives from a woman aged 60-75 years in good health and CMV-seropositive. Sequenced input: PBMCs.

Written as DNA, the CDR3 is TGTGCCTGGAGTTCCGGAGGGGAGACCCAGTACTTC. Translating it yields CAWSSGGETQYF. The rearrangement links TRBV30 to TRBJ2-5, with D maybe TRBD2 (6 bases). Per germline, CDR1 GTSNPN and CDR2 SVGIG (reference sequence). The CDR3 loop spans 12 amino acids. V was shortened by 2 bases and J by 5 bases, with 9 bases between the two germline ends.